Listed here is a single T cell receptor beta chain. Its specificity is unknown. Mismatch with germline at one junction end may stem from a read error. A constant-region primer served to make TCR beta cDNA from roughly 540 ng total RNA. Three rounds of nested multiplex PCR with slightly modified ARM-PCR produced TCR beta libraries. In the first two PCR rounds, TRBV1-TRBV30 forward primers were paired with a C-beta reverse primer, and each round lasted roughly 10 cycles. One entry per CDR3 protein results from TCRdb running MiXCR on the multiplex PCR reads. The data contain 100,000 to 150,000 distinct CDR3 sequences, 64% of them seen just once; the ten biggest clones take up approximately 8.9%. It was from around 18-30 mg of unsorted bulk tissue that RNA and DNA were co-extracted. The sample originates from a study of tumor-infiltrating lymphocytes in primary liver carcinoma. About the research overall: Patients included men and women of 30 to 69 years.

The study's findings and limits: Tumor-adjacent and tumor-blood pairs displayed less overlap than did pairs of tumor regions. Tumors had a top-250-clone fraction that was significantly higher than blood (p = 0.039).

There are 15 residues in the CDR3. CDR1 and CDR2 (germline): SGHNT, YENEEA. V gene TRBV11-3 combines with J gene TRBJ2-5, with D possibly being TRBD2 (5 bases). The origin of this receptor is a woman aged 55-70 years with primary liver carcinoma and hepatitis B virus infection. The sample taken for sequencing was liver tumor tissue from sampling region 3. The subset was: tumor region T3, left-lateral pole. The CDR3 here is CTSSETGIGRETQYF. CDR3 in DNA: TGTACCAGCAGCGAAACCGGGATAGGCAGAGAGACCCAGTACTTC.